Listed below are T cell receptor beta chains from one sample, sequenced in a study of CD8 T cells in ankylosing spondylitis. TCRdb re-called the 5' RACE reads through MiXCR, storing one row per CDR3 protein. Of about 160,000 distinct CDR3 sequences listed, roughly 10% are singletons. The sequencing sample was made of blood, either unsorted or a sorted T cell fraction (not recorded which). The receptors were sampled from a female donor with ankylosing spondylitis or in good health (not recorded which). Both conserved end residues are part of each CDR3. Each record gives: V gene, D gene, clone size, J gene, CDR3 protein, CDR3 DNA. D genes are given only for firm matches. For some rows the clone size is stated as once, few or many, or as a class when expanded; others skip it.

>TRBV29-1|NA|many|TRBJ1-1
CSVEDWSRVDTEAFF
TGCAGCGTTGAAGATTGGAGCAGGGTGGACACTGAAGCTTTCTTT
>TRBV28|NA|few|TRBJ2-7
CASSFFGAFSGYEQYF
TGTGCCAGCAGTTTTTTTGGGGCTTTTTCCGGATACGAGCAGTACTTC
>TRBV29-1|NA|few|TRBJ2-1
CSARGGQENEQFF
TGCAGCGCCCGTGGGGGACAAGAGAATGAGCAGTTCTTC
>TRBV5-4|NA|NA|TRBJ1-2
CASSLEWRGGGYTF
TGTGCCAGCAGCTTGGAGTGGAGAGGCGGGGGCTACACCTTC
>TRBV27|NA|many|TRBJ1-2
CASSSPGGDDYTF
TGTGCCAGCAGTTCCCCGGGGGGCGACGACTACACCTTC
>TRBV25-1|NA|NA|TRBJ1-1
CASLEGGNTEAFF
TGTGCCTCACTTGAGGGGGGAAACACTGAAGCTTTCTTT
>TRBV5-5|TRBD2|many|TRBJ2-1
CASSLEVAGYNEQFF
TGTGCCAGCAGCTTGGAAGTAGCGGGATACAATGAGCAGTTCTTC
>TRBV4-3|NA|NA|TRBJ1-2
CASSQDRAGDYGYTF
TGCGCCAGCAGCCAAGACAGGGCGGGGGACTATGGCTACACCTTC
>TRBV2|NA|few|TRBJ1-1
CASSATGGDTEAFF
TGTGCCAGCAGTGCGACAGGAGGGGACACTGAAGCTTTCTTT
>TRBV9|NA|few|TRBJ2-7
CASSVEQASYEQYF
TGTGCCAGCAGCGTAGAACAGGCTTCCTACGAGCAGTACTTC
>TRBV6-2/TRBV6-3|NA|NA|TRBJ2-5
CASSYGTKFQETQYF
TGTGCCAGCAGTTATGGGACCAAATTCCAAGAGACCCAGTACTTC
>TRBV6-6|TRBD1|NA|TRBJ2-7
CASSDRAPEQYF
TGTGCCAGTTCCGACAGGGCTCCCGAGCAGTACTTC
>TRBV6-6|TRBD2|few|TRBJ2-3
CASTLGLADTQYF
TGTGCCAGCACTCTGGGACTAGCAGATACGCAGTATTTT
>TRBV11-2|TRBD2|many|TRBJ2-5
CASSFGTSGRETQYF
TGTGCCAGCAGCTTCGGGACTAGCGGGAGGGAGACCCAGTACTTC
>TRBV27|TRBD1|NA|TRBJ2-2
CASTMQGAGTGELFF
TGTGCCAGCACCATGCAGGGGGCCGGTACCGGGGAGCTGTTTTTT
>TRBV29-1|NA|NA|TRBJ2-3
CSVEGGGLADTQYF
TGCAGCGTCGAGGGAGGGGGCCTGGCAGATACGCAGTATTTT
>TRBV7-9|NA|few|TRBJ2-5
CASSWVEETQYF
TGTGCCAGCAGCTGGGTTGAAGAGACCCAGTACTTC
>TRBV20-1|TRBD2|NA|TRBJ2-2
CCARAILAGELTGELFF
TGCTGTGCTAGAGCGATACTAGCGGGAGAACTCACCGGGGAGCTGTTTTTT
>TRBV19|NA|few|TRBJ1-5
CASTAGVQPQHF
TGTGCCAGTACGGCAGGGGTTCAGCCCCAGCATTTT
>TRBV5-5|NA|NA|TRBJ1-1
CASSPFLSEAFF
TGTGCCAGCAGCCCCTTTCTAAGTGAAGCTTTCTTT
>TRBV7-8|TRBD2|few|TRBJ2-1
CASSTRTSGIEMGEQFF
TGTGCCAGCAGTACCCGGACTAGCGGGATAGAGATGGGAGAGCAGTTCTTC
>TRBV30|NA|NA|TRBJ1-1
CAWTLNTEAFF
TGTGCCTGGACCCTTAACACTGAAGCTTTCTTT
>TRBV5-4|NA|few|TRBJ1-1
CASSSLGTEAFF
TGTGCCAGCAGCTCGCTGGGGACTGAAGCTTTCTTT
>TRBV3-1|TRBD1|many|TRBJ2-1
CASSQARQGAPFDEQFF
TGTGCCAGCAGCCAAGCGAGACAGGGGGCGCCTTTCGATGAGCAGTTCTTC
>TRBV7-9|NA|many|TRBJ2-7
CATRRGDRYEQYF
TGTGCCACCCGGAGGGGGGATCGATACGAGCAGTACTTC
>TRBV27|TRBD1|many|TRBJ1-2
CASRRGQGEGYTF
TGTGCCAGCAGGCGCGGACAGGGGGAAGGCTACACCTTC
>TRBV11-2|TRBD2|few|TRBJ2-7
CASSTGLADSYEQYF
TGTGCCAGCAGCACGGGACTAGCGGATTCCTACGAGCAGTACTTC
>TRBV20-1|TRBD2|few|TRBJ2-3
CSAIPGLAVSTDTQYF
TGCAGTGCCATTCCGGGACTAGCGGTGAGCACAGATACGCAGTATTTT
>TRBV20-1|NA|many|TRBJ2-1
CSARSGLTYNEQFF
TGCAGTGCTAGGTCGGGGTTAACCTACAATGAGCAGTTCTTC
>TRBV20-1|NA|NA|TRBJ2-1
CSARVGNYGFFTEQFF
TGCAGTGCTAGAGTAGGGAACTACGGTTTTTTTACTGAGCAGTTCTTC
>TRBV28|NA|NA|TRBJ2-1
CASSLVGRYNEQFF
TGTGCCAGCAGTTTAGTTGGGCGGTACAATGAGCAGTTCTTC
>TRBV20-1|NA|NA|TRBJ2-1
CSAREGGGRQDEQFF
TGCAGTGCTAGAGAGGGTGGCGGGAGACAGGATGAGCAGTTCTTC
>TRBV4-1|NA|NA|TRBJ2-7
CASSQEYRDYEQYF
TGCGCCAGCAGCCAAGAGTATCGAGACTACGAGCAGTACTTC
>TRBV24-1|TRBD2|few|TRBJ2-5
CAPGLAGTCETQYF
TGTGCCCCGGGACTAGCGGGCACTTGTGAGACCCAGTACTTC
>TRBV19|NA|NA|TRBJ2-7
CASSGADSYEQYF
TGTGCCAGTAGTGGGGCGGACTCCTACGAGCAGTACTTC
>TRBV6-5|NA|few|TRBJ2-7
CASSYVAHSYEQYF
TGTGCCAGCAGTTACGTGGCCCACAGCTACGAGCAGTACTTC
>TRBV14|NA|few|TRBJ1-1
CASSDHVEAFF
TGTGCCAGCAGCGACCACGTTGAAGCTTTCTTT
>TRBV7-9|TRBD1|NA|TRBJ2-7
CASSAGQGLNEQYF
TGTGCCAGCAGCGCAGGACAGGGGCTGAACGAGCAGTACTTC
>TRBV2|NA|NA|TRBJ2-7
CASLGGPTYEQYF
TGTGCCAGTTTGGGGGGGCCGACCTACGAGCAGTACTTC
>TRBV13|TRBD2|few|TRBJ2-1
CASSTGGGSSYNEQFF
TGTGCCAGCAGCACCGGGGGGGGGAGCTCCTACAATGAGCAGTTCTTC
>TRBV5-4|NA|few|TRBJ2-6
CASSFPTRRRAGANVLTF
TGTGCCAGCAGCTTCCCCACAAGACGTAGGGCCGGGGCCAACGTCCTGACTTTC